This T cell receptor (beta chain) was recovered during a study of beta chain features in type 1 diabetes. Study-wide results and caveats: TCRB CDR3s were moderately but significantly shorter in Type 1 diabetes patients in all four CD4+ subsets. Using cDNA template may skew counts toward highly expressing activated cells.

Sequenced material consisted of expressed TCRB transcripts (all of the isolated RNA was reverse transcribed). This table comes from immunoSEQ multiplex PCR, and its TCRdb copy is limited to in-frame clones, with some not included. The table records 150,000 to 190,000 clones, around 8% of them present only once. Sorting with CD45RO/CCR7/CD25/CD127/CD95/CD27 yielded naive, central memory, regulatory and stem-like memory CD4+ cells. Concerning this clone: Its antigen is not known.

V was pared by 1 base and J by 4 bases, with 8 bases of the junction left unmatched. This CDR3 contains 16 residues. CDR1 SEHNR and CDR2 FQNEAQ come from the germline V gene (reference sequence). The chain joins TRBV7-9 to TRBJ2-7; 9 bases map to TRBD2. This receptor was obtained from a man aged 18 to 29 in good health. Sequenced sample: central memory CD4+ T cells from blood. The CDR3: CASSLVGAGGLYEQYF. The DNA of the CDR3 is TGTGCCAGCAGCTTAGTCGGAGCGGGGGGCCTTTACGAGCAGTACTTC.